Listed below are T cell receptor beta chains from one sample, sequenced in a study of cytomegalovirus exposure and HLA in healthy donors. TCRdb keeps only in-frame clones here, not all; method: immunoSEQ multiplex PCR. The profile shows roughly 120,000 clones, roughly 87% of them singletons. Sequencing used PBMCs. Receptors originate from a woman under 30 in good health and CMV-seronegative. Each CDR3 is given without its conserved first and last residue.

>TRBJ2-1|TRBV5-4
ASSSVYNEQF
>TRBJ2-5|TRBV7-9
ASRQGQGGTQY
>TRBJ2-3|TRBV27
ASRTRGLTDTQY
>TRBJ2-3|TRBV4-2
ASSQTTSGGTDTQY
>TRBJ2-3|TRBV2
ASRRSGDSTDTQY
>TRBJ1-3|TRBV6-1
ASSEFWGPGNTIY
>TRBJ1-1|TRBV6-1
ASSTYTEAF
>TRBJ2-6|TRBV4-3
ASSRGQASSGANGLT
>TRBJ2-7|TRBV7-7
ASSPGTGTYEQY
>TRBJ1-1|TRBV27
ASCYRPNTEAF
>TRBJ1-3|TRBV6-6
ASSWAQGSGNTIY
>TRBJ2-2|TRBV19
ASTPGTNTGELF
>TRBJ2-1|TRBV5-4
ASSLLAAHNEQF
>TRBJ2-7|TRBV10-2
ASSRAQVSYEQY
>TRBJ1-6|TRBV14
ASSHEGSSPLH
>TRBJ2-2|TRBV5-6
ASSLEGVNTGELF
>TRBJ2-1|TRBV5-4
ASGSGTSGSYNEQF
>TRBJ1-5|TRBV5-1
ASSLGVTGQGGREPQH
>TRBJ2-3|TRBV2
ASSGGLEAGGVRTDTQY
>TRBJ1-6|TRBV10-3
AISGQGYNSPLH
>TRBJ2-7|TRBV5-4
ASSLVAGGPSSEQY
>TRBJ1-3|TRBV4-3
ASSHRKQGPGNTIY
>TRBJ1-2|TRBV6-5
ASSEQGYGYT
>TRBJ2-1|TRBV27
ASSPRTGLSSYNEQF
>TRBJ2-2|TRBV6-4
ASSPEDANTGELF
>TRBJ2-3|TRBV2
ASRQPIPSDTQY
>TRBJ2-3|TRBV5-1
ASSLAGFPDTQY
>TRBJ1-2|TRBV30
ACLAERLWGYGYT
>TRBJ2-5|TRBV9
ASSVGGSSGRWGETQY
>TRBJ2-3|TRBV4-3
ASSRGGGTLTDTQY
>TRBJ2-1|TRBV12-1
ATPSSGEFSSSYNEQF
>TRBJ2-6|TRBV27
ASSSMSSGANGLT
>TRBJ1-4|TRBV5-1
ASSDEAGIEKLF
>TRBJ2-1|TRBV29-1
SVEAHPVEETGDNLNEQF
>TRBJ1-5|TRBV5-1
ASSLGSSQPQH
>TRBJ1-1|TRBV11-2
ASSPRGGGTEAF
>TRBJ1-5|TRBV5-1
ASSLNRDGPQH
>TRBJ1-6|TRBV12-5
ASASKPGGSYNSPLH
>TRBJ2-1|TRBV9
ASSVTGDTYNEQF
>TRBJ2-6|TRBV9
ASSPWDRASIVSGANGLT
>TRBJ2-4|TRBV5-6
ASSYTSGGFEAKNSQY
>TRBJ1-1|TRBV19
ASRHDRGNTEAF
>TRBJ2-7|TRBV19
ASSIAPGISYEQY
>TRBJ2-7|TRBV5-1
ASSNSTGRSYEQY
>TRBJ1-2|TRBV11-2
ASSPRQINYGYT
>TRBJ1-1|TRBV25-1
ASSVRDRGREAF
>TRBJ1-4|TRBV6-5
ASSTDRATNEKLF
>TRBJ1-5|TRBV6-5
ASSYSRQPPQH
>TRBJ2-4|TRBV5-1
ASSLVTGMGAKNIQY
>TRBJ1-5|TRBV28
ASWRGGGQPQH
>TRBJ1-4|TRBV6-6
ASRAPRLPRNEKLF
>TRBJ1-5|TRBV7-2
ASSSRQGGDQPQH
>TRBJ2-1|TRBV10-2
ASTTSGGAEGNEQF
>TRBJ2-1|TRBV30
AWSAYNEQF
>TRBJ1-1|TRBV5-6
ASSLYQGAATEAF
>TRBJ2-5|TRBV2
ASRKRGTSGPGETQY
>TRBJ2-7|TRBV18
ASSPSGGRYEQY
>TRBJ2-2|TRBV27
ASRNYLTGLNTGELF